This is a list of T cell receptor beta chains from one sample in a study of T cell repertoires in cytomegalovirus infection. These receptors' antigens are unknown. TCRdb re-called the reads with MiXCR, one entry per CDR3 protein. This sample yields about 310,000 distinct CDR3 sequences, of which 20% to 30% are seen a single time; roughly 14% belongs to the top ten. This specimen was cultured PBMCs, taken from culture after CMV antigen stimulation. Receptor source: a human donor in good health (CMV status not recorded). Some clones in this sample may be carry-over from other donors' samples. Each CDR3 is given with its conserved first and last residue.

j_call v_call cdr3_aa
TRBJ1-1 TRBV12-3/TRBV12-4 CASRNFNSGHREGAFF
TRBJ2-7 TRBV20-1 CSATRTVMDEQYF
TRBJ2-1 TRBV6-1 CASRDEREPLNEQFF
TRBJ2-1 TRBV6-2/TRBV6-3 CASSYSTDSGLAGPLSYNEQFF
TRBJ2-2 TRBV20-1 CSADDYTGELFF
TRBJ2-3 TRBV19 CASTTGGLDTQYF
TRBJ2-1 TRBV11-3 CASSSGLASGLNEQFF
TRBJ1-5 TRBV24-1 CATGARYSNQPQHF
TRBJ2-7 TRBV7-9 CASSYETGGRLIYEQYF
TRBJ2-5 TRBV29-1 CSVSPGGVETQYF
TRBJ1-2 TRBV7-6 CASSLQPSSGAYGYTF
TRBJ2-1 TRBV7-2 CASSFQQGNEQFF
TRBJ2-7 TRBV20-1 CSARPRLAGEQYF
TRBJ2-2 TRBV12-3/TRBV12-4 CASHSDTGELFF
TRBJ1-5 TRBV10-3 CAISDGTGGNQPQHF
TRBJ2-7 TRBV7-8 CASSLREGRSYEQYF
TRBJ2-2 TRBV18 CASSPMEVAANTGELFF
TRBJ2-3 TRBV5-1 CASSFGTSGRGSTDTQYF
TRBJ1-5 TRBV19 CASRRTPGTGHQPQHF